The TCR beta chain under discussion was sequenced for a study of T-cell reconstitution after alpha-beta-depleted transplantation in children. CDR3 length: 15 residues. Unique molecular identifiers tagged the TCRbeta library. One entry per CDR3 protein, called by TCRdb with MiXCR from the PCR reads. Counted here are around 400,000 distinct CDR3 sequences, around 21% occurring once; the ten biggest clones make up approximately 3.8%. The sequence was collected from a human donor who donated a stem cell graft to a child with acute myeloid leukemia. This specimen was PBMCs from the stem cell graft donor, taken from the stem cell graft. V is TRBV21-1 and J is TRBJ2-7. TRBV21-1 represents a pseudogene. CDR3 DNA: TGTGCCAGCAGCAAAGAGTCGGGAGCCCACTACGAGCAGTACTTC. Protein product: CASSKESGAHYEQYF.